These 12 T cell receptor beta chains share one sample of origin, sequenced in a study of OX40 agonist ivuxolimab in advanced cancers. TCRdb keeps only in-frame clones here, not all; method: immunoSEQ multiplex PCR. This table holds approximately 87,000 clones, approximately 90% found once. This specimen was CD4+ or CD8+ T cells sorted from blood, taken in a trial of the OX40 agonist ivuxolimab. All receptors derive from an adult with an advanced solid tumor such as melanoma, head and neck, liver or kidney cancer.

The chain has TRBV5-4 and TRBJ2-5, with 7 bases that match TRBD1. Trimming took 0 bases from V and 7 from J; bases not matched to a gene: 12. The V gene's germline CDR1 is SGHNT and CDR2 YYREEE (reference sequence). This CDR3 has 16 residues. CDR3 in amino acids: CASSLAVSTRTGTQYF. The CDR3 DNA follows: TGTGCCAGCAGCTTGGCCGTATCCACTAGGACAGGGACCCAGTACTTC. The variable domain in full, completed from reference TRBV5-4 and TRBJ2-5, reads ETGVTQSPTHLIKTRGQQVTLRCSSQSGHNTVSWYQQALGQGPQFIFQYYREEENGRGNFPPRFSGLQFPNYSSELNVNALELDDSALYLCASSLAVSTRTGTQYFGPGTRLLVL.

The V and J genes are TRBV12-2 and TRBJ2-3; whether TRBD2, the table's D call, matches the DNA was not checked. TRBV12-2 is reported as a pseudogene. CDR3 length equals 16 residues. The CDR3 nucleotides are TGTGCAAGTCGCTTTAGTAGCGGGGCCTACACAGATACGCAGTATTTT. This gives the protein CASRFSSGAYTDTQYF.

V and J are TRBV4-1 and TRBJ2-1; weak D call: TRBD2 (5 bases). Per the germline V gene, CDR1 is MGHRA and CDR2 is YSYEKL. The V end lost 1 base, the J end lost 7 bases, and 20 bases lay between the germline ends. This CDR3 comprises 17 residues. CDR3 sequence: CASSQAATRSVRNEQFF. The CDR3 DNA reads as TGCGCCAGCAGCCAAGCAGCCACTAGGAGCGTTCGGAATGAGCAGTTCTTC.

The rearrangement links TRBV7-8 to TRBJ2-3; TRBD2 matches at 12 bases. CDR1 and CDR2 (germline): SGHVS, FQNEAQ. The ends lost 7 bases at V and 3 bases at J; junction bases unmatched: 2. The CDR3 runs 14 residues. The CDR3 DNA is TGTGCCAGCACAGGACTAGCGGGAACAGATACGCAGTATTTT. Translating gives CASTGLAGTDTQYF.

This clone was observed a single time. This chain links TRBV21-1 with TRBJ2-7. TRBV21-1 is flagged as a pseudogene. The CDR3 is 16 amino acids. CDR3 nucleotides: TGTGCCAGCAATAAGAGCTGGGGGAACAGTTCCTACGAGCAGTACTTC. Residues: CASNKSWGNSSYEQYF.

The CDR3 nucleotides are TGTGCCAGCAGGGGAAACTATGGCTACACCTTC. Translation gives CASRGNYGYTF. This chain joins TRBV6-1 and TRBJ1-2; D call uncertain. CDR3 length: 11 amino acids. V shed 6 bases and J shed 2 bases, with 4 bases lying between them. In germline, CDR1 is MNHNS, CDR2 SASEGT.

The gene calls are TRBV5-1 and TRBJ1-4; 7 bases agree with TRBD1. Germline V lookup: CDR1 SGHRS, CDR2 YFSETQ. V was clipped by 4 bases and J by 5 bases; unmatched bases: 5. This CDR3 is 14 amino acids long. CDR3 in amino acids: CASSARTGNEKLFF. DNA of the CDR3: TGCGCCAGCAGCGCAAGGACAGGCAATGAAAAACTGTTTTTT.

This clone is a singleton in its sample. The chain employs TRBV29-1 and TRBJ2-2; the D gene is possibly TRBD2 (6 bases). The CDR3 consists of 15 residues. The V gene lost 1 base and the J gene lost 4 bases, with 13 bases spanning the gap. From germline, CDR1 is SQVTM and CDR2 ANQGSEA. CDR3 residues: CSVEVAVRGTGELFF. CDR3 DNA sequence: TGCAGCGTTGAAGTAGCGGTAAGGGGCACCGGGGAGCTGTTTTTT.

V is TRBV4-3 and J is TRBJ1-2; D possibly corresponds to TRBD1 (5 bases). The ends were cut back, 0 bases at V and 4 bases at J, with 24 bases in the middle. This CDR3 has 19 residues. Per the germline V gene, CDR1 is LGHNA and CDR2 is YSLEER. The CDR3 nucleotides read TGCGCCAGCAGCCAAGACACTATAACCGGGACCCTAGTGGGCTATGGCTACACCTTC. It is translated as CASSQDTITGTLVGYGYTF.

The chain has TRBV5-1 and TRBJ2-7; 8 nucleotides align to TRBD2. From germline, CDR1 is SGHRS and CDR2 YFSETQ. The ends lost 1 base at V and 0 bases at J; junction bases unmatched: 6. This CDR3 region has 16 residues. DNA for the CDR3: TGCGCCAGCAGCTTGTTGGTAAGCGGGAGCTCCTACGAGCAGTACTTC. This sequence encodes CASSLLVSGSSYEQYF.

The chain combines TRBV14 with TRBJ1-2, with a weak D call TRBD1 (6 bases). Between the trimmed V and J ends, which lost 4 bases and 5 bases, there was a span of 11 bases. The V gene's germline CDR1 is SGHDN and CDR2 FVKESK. The CDR3 is 13 residues long. The CDR3 protein is CASSRGQGYGYTF. The CDR3, as DNA: TGTGCCAGCAGCCGGGGGCAGGGATATGGCTACACCTTC.

The V and J genes are TRBV29-1 and TRBJ2-7; 7 nucleotides match TRBD2. Germline V CDR1 and CDR2: SQVTM, ANQGSEA. Unmatched junction bases numbered 8, after V lost 6 bases and J lost 9 bases. The CDR3 is 11 residues long. CDR3 region: CSVRWGEGQYF. The CDR3 nucleotides are TGCAGCGTGAGGTGGGGGGAGGGGCAGTACTTC.